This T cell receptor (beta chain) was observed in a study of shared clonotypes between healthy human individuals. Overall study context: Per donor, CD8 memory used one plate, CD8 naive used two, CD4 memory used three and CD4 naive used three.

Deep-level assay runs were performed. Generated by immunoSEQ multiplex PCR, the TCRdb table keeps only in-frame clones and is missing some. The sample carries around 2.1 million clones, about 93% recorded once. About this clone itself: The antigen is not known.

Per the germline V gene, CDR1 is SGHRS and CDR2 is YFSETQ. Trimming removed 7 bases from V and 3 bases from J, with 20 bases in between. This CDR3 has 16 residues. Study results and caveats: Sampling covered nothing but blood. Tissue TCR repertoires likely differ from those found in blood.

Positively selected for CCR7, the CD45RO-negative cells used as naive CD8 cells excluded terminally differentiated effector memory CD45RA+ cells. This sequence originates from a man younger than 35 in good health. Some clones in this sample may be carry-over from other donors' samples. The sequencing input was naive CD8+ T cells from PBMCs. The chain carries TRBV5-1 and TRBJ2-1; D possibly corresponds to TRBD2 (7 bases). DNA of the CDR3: TGCGCCAGCCGAACAGGGTCGCGGGAGCTCTACAATGAGCAGTTCTTC. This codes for CASRTGSRELYNEQFF.